One and the same sample provided the 14 T cell receptor beta chains below, sequenced in a study of glioma-infiltrating T cells after dendritic cell vaccination. Profiling relied on immunoSEQ multiplex PCR, and the TCRdb table lists in-frame clones only, not all of them. The profile shows 50,000 to 70,000 clones, roughly 80% of them singletons. The time point here: after dendritic cell vaccination, including at tumor progression/relapse. The sequencing used blood, collected after dendritic cell vaccination. These receptors came from a human donor with glioblastoma.

The V and J genes are TRBV9 and TRBJ2-3; 7 bases map to TRBD2. Trimming cost V 1 base and J 2 bases; bases outside gene matches: 7. CDR1 and CDR2 from the germline V gene are SGDLS and YYNGEE. The CDR3 is 16 residues long. This chain's CDR3 is CASSVTGLAVTDTQYF. The CDR3 DNA sequence: TGTGCCAGCAGCGTAACGGGGCTAGCGGTCACAGATACGCAGTATTTT.

This chain uses TRBV4-1 with TRBJ1-1, with D hard to call. Germline V CDR1 and CDR2: MGHRA, YSYEKL. The CDR3 is made up of 13 amino acids. V gave up 0 bases and J gave up 8 bases, with 10 bases separating them. For the CDR3, the DNA is TGCGCCAGCAGCCAAGATTTGTATTTAGAAGCTTTCTTT. This gives the protein CASSQDLYLEAFF.

In DNA, the CDR3 is TGCGCCAGCAGCCAAGATCGCAGGGGAGAGGAGACCCAGTACTTC. The encoded protein is CASSQDRRGEETQYF. V and J are TRBV4-3 and TRBJ2-5, with D maybe TRBD1 (6 bases). The length of the CDR3 is 15 residues. In germline, CDR1 is LGHNA, CDR2 YSLEER. Deletions cut 0 bases from V and 5 bases from J, with 13 bases between.

The chain joins TRBV27 to TRBJ2-7; a weak D match, TRBD2 (6 bases). Trimming stripped 5 bases from V and 1 base from J, with 6 bases between. Germline assignment: CDR1 MNHEY and CDR2 SMNVEV (reference sequence). The CDR3 spans 12 residues. The CDR3 spells CASSGGSYEQYF. In DNA, the CDR3 is TGTGCCAGCAGTGGAGGGTCCTACGAGCAGTACTTC.

This chain uses TRBV30 with TRBJ2-7; TRBD1 might be the D (5 bases). Germline values: CDR1 GTSNPN, CDR2 SVGIG (reference sequence). V shed 7 bases and J shed 0 bases, with 13 bases lying between them. The CDR3 loop spans 13 amino acids. CDR3 protein: CASRAGNSYEQYF. In DNA form, the CDR3 reads TGTGCCTCTAGGGCAGGGAACTCCTACGAGCAGTACTTC.

This chain connects TRBV7-2 to TRBJ1-5; no reliable D call. Germline V CDR1 and CDR2: SGHTA, FQGNSA. V lost 4 bases, J lost 0 bases, and 7 bases lay in between. The CDR3 has 14 residues. The CDR3 sequence is CASSSLTSNQPQHF. CDR3 in DNA: TGTGCCAGCAGCTCACTTACTAGCAATCAGCCCCAGCATTTT.

The table lists this clone with a few counts. The V gene is TRBV7-2, the J gene TRBJ1-4; D remains unclear. CDR3 length equals 14 residues. Looked up from germline, CDR1 is SGHTA and CDR2 is FQGNSA. The V end lost 5 bases, the J end lost 4 bases, and 11 bases lay between the germline ends. In DNA, the CDR3 is TGTGCCAGCAGCCCGGACGGGGATAATGAAAAACTGTTTTTT. Amino acid sequence: CASSPDGDNEKLFF.

The chain couples TRBV12-5 to TRBJ2-2, with D possibly matching TRBD1 (5 bases). This CDR3 is 14 amino acids long. The V gene's germline CDR1 is LGHNT and CDR2 FRNRAP. The V gene lost 6 bases and the J gene lost 4 bases, with 12 bases spanning the gap. In DNA form, the CDR3 reads TGTGCTAGTGGGCAAGGGGTAGGCACCGGGGAGCTGTTTTTT. Translating gives CASGQGVGTGELFF.

The chain has TRBV19 and TRBJ2-3; 8 bases are shared with TRBD1. Germline V gene lookup returns CDR1 LNHDA and CDR2 SQIVND (reference sequence). The CDR3 loop spans 14 amino acids. V lost 4 bases and J lost 4; bases outside the gene matches: 4. The CDR3 DNA reads TGTGCCAGTAGTAGAGACAGGGGAGCAGATACGCAGTATTTT. Translation gives CASSRDRGADTQYF.

J is TRBJ2-5 and V is TRBV4-1; D gene unclear. Germline V gene sequence: CDR1 MGHRA, CDR2 YSYEKL. The CDR3 is 14 amino acids. Trimming took off 1 base at V and 1 base at J, with 7 bases between the two ends. CDR3 amino acids: CASSQAYSQETQYF. The DNA for the CDR3 is TGCGCCAGCAGCCAAGCATACAGCCAAGAGACCCAGTACTTC.

This clone was seen only a few times. The chain employs TRBV19 and TRBJ1-5, with TRBD1 identical over 8 bases. Germline values: CDR1 LNHDA, CDR2 SQIVND (reference sequence). V lost 10 bases to trimming and J lost 6 bases; unmatched junction nucleotides: 8. This CDR3 is built from 13 residues. In DNA, the CDR3 is TGTGCCACACAGGGGGTTGGAATTCAGCCCCAGCATTTT. This codes for CATQGVGIQPQHF.

The genes are TRBV5-4 and TRBJ2-7; 10 nucleotides line up with TRBD1. V lost 2 bases, J lost 3 bases, and 2 bases stayed unmatched. The CDR3 has 14 residues. Germline assignment: CDR1 SGHNT and CDR2 YYREEE (reference sequence). CDR3 DNA sequence: TGTGCCAGCAGCTTTCGGGACAGGGGCTACGAGCAGTACTTC. It translates to CASSFRDRGYEQYF.

The chain is built from TRBV7-2 and TRBJ1-2; D uncertain. The CDR3 sequence is 11 residues long. V dropped 8 bases and J dropped 1 base, with 5 bases sitting between them. The germline V gene has CDR1 SGHTA and CDR2 FQGNSA. The CDR3: CASFRNYGYTF. CDR3 DNA sequence: TGTGCCAGCTTTCGTAACTATGGCTACACCTTC.

The table lists this clone with a count of one. The chain employs TRBV30 and TRBJ1-2; 7 bases are shared with TRBD1. Germline V gives CDR1 GTSNPN, CDR2 SVGIG (reference sequence). Losses at the gene ends were 7 bases for V and 6 bases for J; bases not matched to a gene: 8. The CDR3 runs to 12 residues. CDR3 in DNA: TGTGCCTTCACAGGGGAGCGGAATGGCTACACCTTC. It specifies CAFTGERNGYTF.